Shown below are 24 T cell receptor beta chains from a single sample sequenced in a study of T cell repertoires in cytomegalovirus infection. What these receptors recognize is not known. TCRdb called the reads again in MiXCR, with one record for every CDR3 protein. The sample lists 650,000 to 900,000 distinct CDR3 sequences, approximately 29% occurring once. The input for sequencing was cultured CD8+ T cells from PBMCs, taken from culture after CMV antigen stimulation. The source of these receptors is a human donor in good health (CMV status not recorded). Some clones in this sample may be carry-over from other donors' samples.

This clonotype was observed many times. The rearrangement uses TRBV25-1 and TRBJ1-2; the D gene is possibly TRBD1 (5 bases). V dropped 0 bases and J dropped 3 bases, with 11 bases sitting between them. From germline, CDR1 is MGHDK and CDR2 SYGVNS. The CDR3 has 15 residues. CDR3 coding DNA: TGTGCCAGCAGTGAATACGGGGCGCGGCACTATGGCTACACCTTC. Its translation is CASSEYGARHYGYTF.

V is TRBV7-8 and J is TRBJ2-5; D gene uncertain. The CDR3 is made up of 16 amino acids. Deletions cut 5 bases from V and 5 bases from J, with 21 bases between. Germline V CDR1 and CDR2: SGHVS, FQNEAQ. CDR3 in DNA: TGTGCCAGCAGCGCCGACAATTTGAGAAGAAGGGAGACCCAGTACTTC. It specifies CASSADNLRRRETQYF. Together with reference TRBV7-8 and TRBJ2-5, the CDR3 gives the full variable domain: GAGVSQSPRYKVAKRGQDVALRCDPISGHVSLFWYQQALGQGPEFLTYFQNEAQLDKSGLPSDRFFAERPEGSVSTLKIQRTQQEDSAVYLCASSADNLRRRETQYFGPGTRLLVL.

This clonotype appeared a few times. The rearrangement links TRBV11-2 to TRBJ2-3; D is unclear. The germline V and J ends were trimmed by 3 bases and 2 bases, with 6 bases remaining between them. CDR3 length equals 13 residues. Looked up from germline, CDR1 is SGHAT and CDR2 is FQNNGV. The CDR3 nucleotides read TGTGCCAGCAGCTTTCAGACCACAGATACGCAGTATTTT. This gives the protein CASSFQTTDTQYF.

The chain employs TRBV18 and TRBJ1-1, with D unresolved. With 4 bases removed from V and 7 bases from J, the gap between germline ends came to 13 bases. The germline gives CDR1 KGHSH, CDR2 LQKENI. The CDR3 runs 13 residues. The CDR3 nucleotides are TGTGCCAGCTCACTGCTCATCGGGAGTGAAGCTTTCTTT. This encodes CASSLLIGSEAFF.

This clonotype was seen more than once but under ten times. This CDR3 reads CASTSRANVLTF. In DNA, the CDR3 is TGTGCCAGCACCTCCAGGGCCAACGTCCTGACTTTC. The chain uses TRBV2 and TRBJ2-6; the D is unclear. V was pared by 7 bases and J by 5 bases, with 6 bases between. The CDR3 extends over 12 amino acids. CDR1 and CDR2 (germline): SNHLY, FYNNEI.

This clonotype was recorded once. Being one base from a much bigger clone, this may be a read error. The chain carries TRBV11-2 and TRBJ2-1; TRBD2 agrees at 14 bases. CDR3 length: 19 amino acids. The germline gives CDR1 SGHAT, CDR2 FQNNGV. Written as DNA, the CDR3 is TGTGTCAGCAGCTCGCTTTGGGGACTAGCGGGGGACTCCTACAATGAGCAGTTCTTC. Its translation: CVSSSLWGLAGDSYNEQFF.

The CDR3 DNA follows: TGTGCCAGCAGTACAGGGTATTTGGGCACTGAAGCTTTCTTT. This codes for CASSTGYLGTEAFF. The rearrangement joins TRBV27 to TRBJ1-1, with D tentatively TRBD1 (6 bases). The CDR3 is 14 amino acids. Trimming cost V 5 bases and J 4 bases, with 14 bases left between them. Germline V lookup: CDR1 MNHEY, CDR2 SMNVEV (reference sequence).

This clonotype was found many times. The chain has TRBV7-6 and TRBJ2-1; possible D gene TRBD2, 6 bases. CDR3 size: 15 residues. Trimming removed 2 bases from V and 3 bases from J, with 11 bases in between. From germline, CDR1 is SGHVS and CDR2 FNYEAQ. This CDR3 is CASSLTSGGYNEQFF. The CDR3 DNA reads TGTGCCAGCAGCTTAACCTCCGGGGGCTACAATGAGCAGTTCTTC.

Regarding this clonotype: A much more abundant neighbour one base away suggests this may be a read error. The CDR3: CASSYGTVYNEQFF. CDR3 DNA sequence: TGTGCCAGCAGTTACGGGACAGTTTACAATGAGCAGTTCTTC. The rearrangement uses TRBV27 and TRBJ2-1, with TRBD1 identical over 7 bases. The CDR3 extends over 14 amino acids. In germline, CDR1 is MNHEY, CDR2 SMNVEV (reference sequence). Unmatched junction bases numbered 4, after V lost 4 bases and J lost 4 bases.

The chain is built from TRBV27 and TRBJ2-7; no clear D gene. The CDR3 is made up of 14 amino acids. The V and J ends lost 4 bases and 5 bases respectively, with 15 bases between them. CDR1 is MNHEY, CDR2 SMNVEV, per germline (reference sequence). CDR3 residues: CASSWSGESNEQYF. CDR3 coding DNA: TGTGCCAGCAGTTGGTCAGGAGAATCGAACGAGCAGTACTTC.

This chain joins TRBV7-4 and TRBJ1-2; 9 bases fit TRBD1. CDR3 length: 15 residues. Germline V gene sequence: CDR1 SGHVT, CDR2 SQSDAQ. V trimming: 5 bases; J trimming: 2 bases; junction bases outside the gene matches: 6. CDR3 sequence: CASSPHRGPNYGYTF. The CDR3 DNA follows: TGTGCCAGCAGCCCGCACAGGGGGCCCAACTATGGCTACACCTTC.

This clonotype appeared a few times. The chain carries TRBV6-1 and TRBJ2-1; 15 positions agree with TRBD2. The CDR3 contains 19 residues. The germline V gene has CDR1 MNHNS and CDR2 SASEGT. Unmatched junction bases numbered 11, after V lost 2 bases and J lost 6 bases. DNA for the CDR3: TGTGCCAGCAGTGAATTGTTGTGGACTAGCGGGGGGGTCCTCAATGAGCAGTTCTTC. Translated: CASSELLWTSGGVLNEQFF.

This clonotype was recorded a few times. The chain combines TRBV6-5 with TRBJ2-2, with 9 bases fitting TRBD1. CDR1 and CDR2 from the germline V gene are MNHEY and SVGAGI. V lost 8 bases to trimming and J lost 6 bases; unmatched junction nucleotides: 10. This CDR3 region has 15 residues. Here the CDR3 reads CASGGGTGGAGELFF. In DNA form, the CDR3 reads TGTGCCAGCGGGGGGGGAACAGGGGGCGCCGGGGAGCTGTTTTTT.

Of note for this clonotype: Just one base apart from a much larger clone, this may be a read error. The rearrangement uses TRBV12-3 or TRBV12-4 and TRBJ2-1, with TRBD1 matching over 7 bases. CDR3 length: 15 amino acids. The CDR3 region has the DNA TGTGTCAGCTGGGGACAGTTGAGCTCCTACAATGAGCAGTTCTTC. Residues: CVSWGQLSSYNEQFF.

This clonotype came up many times. The gene calls are TRBV7-2 and TRBJ2-1; TRBD1 might be the D (5 bases). The V gene lost 5 bases and the J gene lost 6 bases, with 11 bases spanning the gap. CDR1 is SGHTA and CDR2 is FQGNSA in the germline V gene. This CDR3 is 13 amino acids long. The CDR3, as DNA: TGTGCCAGCAGCCAGGGAAACAGCAATGAGCAGTTCTTC. It yields the protein CASSQGNSNEQFF.

This clonotype was seen a few times. V is TRBV7-9 and J is TRBJ2-2; D is undetermined. V was pared by 0 bases and J by 1 base, with 12 bases between. Germline V CDR1 and CDR2: SEHNR, FQNEAQ (reference sequence). The CDR3 contains 17 residues. The CDR3 protein is CASSLALSPGNTGELFF. CDR3 DNA sequence: TGTGCCAGCAGCTTAGCGCTGAGCCCCGGGAACACCGGGGAGCTGTTTTTT.

This clonotype was seen repeatedly, ten times or more. The genes are TRBV7-2 and TRBJ1-1; 9 bases line up with TRBD1. From germline, CDR1 is SGHTA and CDR2 FQGNSA. The CDR3 extends over 15 amino acids. Trimming took 6 bases from V and 5 from J; bases not matched to a gene: 10. The CDR3 DNA reads as TGTGCCAGCAGGCGGGGACAGGGATGGAAAACTGAAGCTTTCTTT. The encoded protein is CASRRGQGWKTEAFF. Based on the CDR3 plus reference TRBV7-2 and TRBJ1-1, the full variable domain is GAGVSQSPSNKVTEKGKDVELRCDPISGHTALYWYRQSLGQGLEFLIYFQGNSAPDKSGLPSDRFSAERTGGSVSTLTIQRTQQEDSAVYLCASRRGQGWKTEAFFGQGTRLTVV.

The J gene is TRBJ1-5, the V gene TRBV6-1; TRBD1 matches 7 bases. CDR1 is MNHNS and CDR2 is SASEGT in the germline V gene. The V segment lost 5 bases and the J segment 6 bases; nucleotides outside the gene matches: 16. This CDR3 region has 17 residues. The DNA for the CDR3 is TGTGCCAGCAGTCCCGGGCTCCGCCGGACAGGAAGTCAGCCCCAGCATTTT. Translation gives CASSPGLRRTGSQPQHF.

This clonotype was detected only once. V is TRBV29-1 and J is TRBJ2-7; D possibly corresponds to TRBD2 (6 bases). The germline V gene encodes CDR1 SQVTM and CDR2 ANQGSEA. V was shortened by 2 bases and J by 2 bases, with 13 bases between the two germline ends. This CDR3 is 14 amino acids long. CDR3 sequence: CSVEWGDFPYEQYF. The CDR3 DNA is TGCAGCGTTGAATGGGGGGATTTTCCCTACGAGCAGTACTTC.

The rearrangement uses TRBV2 and TRBJ2-5; D is unresolved. The germline V gene has CDR1 SNHLY and CDR2 FYNNEI. This CDR3 is built from 16 residues. Trimming stripped 2 bases from V and 3 bases from J, with 16 bases between. The CDR3 loop is CASSEPETRFEETQYF. Written as DNA, the CDR3 is TGTGCCAGCAGTGAACCTGAGACACGGTTCGAAGAGACCCAGTACTTC.

The chain is built from TRBV28 and TRBJ1-1; 9 bases match TRBD1. From germline, CDR1 is MDHEN and CDR2 SYDVKM. The V segment lost 3 bases and the J segment 5 bases; nucleotides outside the gene matches: 7. This CDR3 comprises 15 residues. The chain's CDR3 is CASSFLGQGYTEAFF. CDR3 DNA: TGTGCCAGCAGTTTTCTAGGACAGGGGTATACTGAAGCTTTCTTT.

This clonotype was observed many times. The gene calls are TRBV7-9 and TRBJ1-1; D is possibly TRBD1 (5 bases). Trimming stripped 3 bases from V and 2 bases from J, with 13 bases between. This CDR3 spans 15 amino acids. The V gene's germline CDR1 is SEHNR and CDR2 FQNEAQ (reference sequence). The CDR3 reads CASSFTGGGNTEAFF. CDR3 DNA sequence: TGTGCCAGCAGCTTTACCGGGGGAGGCAACACTGAAGCTTTCTTT.

This clonotype was observed at least ten times. The chain uses TRBV7-2 and TRBJ2-5; D not certain. The CDR3 covers 14 residues. Germline loops: CDR1 SGHTA, CDR2 FQGNSA. V was shortened by 5 bases and J by 2 bases, with 12 bases between the two germline ends. CDR3 amino acids: CASSPWPRQETQYF. The CDR3 DNA reads as TGTGCCAGCAGCCCCTGGCCCAGACAAGAGACCCAGTACTTC.

The rearrangement joins TRBV7-9 to TRBJ1-2; D unclear. The CDR3 extends over 12 amino acids. Germline V gives CDR1 SEHNR, CDR2 FQNEAQ (reference sequence). V was shortened by 8 bases and J by 0 bases, with 7 bases between the two germline ends. CDR3 sequence reads: CASLEANYGYTF. The CDR3 DNA reads TGTGCCAGCCTCGAAGCTAACTATGGCTACACCTTC.